The 9 T cell receptor beta chains given below trace back to one sample, sequenced in a study of blood T cell repertoires in COVID-19. Sequencing used immunoSEQ multiplex PCR; TCRdb keeps in-frame clones, though not all of them. The sample carries some 190,000 clones, more than 75% recorded once. The sequencing sample was made of PBMCs or T cells enriched from blood (not recorded which). Receptors originate from a man between 40 and 49 years old with acute COVID-19.

The J gene is TRBJ2-7, the V gene TRBV3-1 (or the pseudogene TRBV3-2), with D perhaps matching TRBD2 (5 bases). The CDR3 consists of 16 residues. Germline CDR1 and CDR2: LGHDT and YNNKEL (reference sequence). Trimming shortened V by 4 bases and J by 4 bases, and 20 bases separated the two germline ends. The CDR3 DNA reads as TGTGCCAGCAGCCTAGGAAGAGTGGGAGTATCTTACGAGCAGTACTTC. Encoded protein: CASSLGRVGVSYEQYF.

The rearrangement joins TRBV4-2 to TRBJ2-3; TRBD2 matches 7 bases. The J segment lost 2 bases and the V segment lost 1 base, leaving 6 bases of the junction unmatched. There are 16 residues in the CDR3. Germline CDR1 and CDR2: LGHNA and YNFKEQ. In DNA, the CDR3 is TGTGCCAGCAGCCAAGTCCTAGCGGAGACCACAGATACGCAGTATTTT. Translation: CASSQVLAETTDTQYF.

This clone was found a few times. Within the sample, other DNA sequences also encode this same CDR3. The J gene is TRBJ1-1, the V gene TRBV6-5; D is unclear. This CDR3 comprises 11 residues. V was shortened by 5 bases and J by 4 bases, with 5 bases between the two germline ends. CDR1 and CDR2 (germline): MNHEY, SVGAGI. CDR3 sequence: CASSRGTEAFF. CDR3 nucleotides: TGTGCCAGCAGTCGGGGCACTGAAGCTTTCTTT.

The chain is built from TRBV2 and TRBJ1-3; 8 bases match TRBD1. The CDR3 contains 14 residues. Trimming removed 6 bases from V and 4 bases from J; junction bases left unmatched: 5. Germline-derived CDR1 and CDR2 are SNHLY and FYNNEI. CDR3 DNA sequence: TGTGCCAGCAGCGAACAGGGGGGAGGAAACACCATATATTTT. As protein: CASSEQGGGNTIYF.

The chain employs TRBV6-2 or TRBV6-3 and TRBJ1-2, with D possibly being TRBD1 (6 bases). Germline-derived CDR1 and CDR2 are MNHEY and SVGEGT. V was cut by 1 base and J by 8 bases, with 14 bases left in between. The CDR3 runs 14 residues. CDR3: CASSYLPQGQGYTF. The CDR3 DNA reads TGTGCCAGCAGTTACTTGCCCCAGGGGCAGGGCTACACCTTC.

CDR3 protein: CASSQGQYTEAFF. Written as DNA, the CDR3 is TGTGCCAGCAGCCAAGGACAGTACACTGAAGCTTTCTTT. The V and J genes are TRBV14 and TRBJ1-1, with a weak D call TRBD1 (5 bases). The CDR3 consists of 13 residues. The germline V and J ends were trimmed by 1 base and 3 bases, with 6 bases remaining between them. Germline assignment: CDR1 SGHDN and CDR2 FVKESK. The whole variable domain, remainder taken from reference TRBV14 and TRBJ1-1, is EAGVTQFPSHSVIEKGQTVTLRCDPISGHDNLYWYRRVMGKEIKFLLHFVKESKQDESGMPNNRFLAERTGGTYSTLKVQPAELEDSGVYFCASSQGQYTEAFFGQGTRLTVV.

The chain is built from TRBV7-6 and TRBJ2-1; weak D call: TRBD2 (5 bases). Trimming took 4 bases from V and 6 from J, leaving 10 bases between them. The CDR3 is made up of 13 amino acids. From germline, CDR1 is SGHVS and CDR2 FNYEAQ. The CDR3 nucleotides read TGTGCCAGCAGCTCTGGACTTCTCAATGAGCAGTTCTTC. This encodes CASSSGLLNEQFF.

The chain uses TRBV7-9 and TRBJ1-4; possibly TRBD1 for D (5 bases). CDR1 is SEHNR, CDR2 FQNEAQ, per germline (reference sequence). V was clipped by 1 base and J by 10 bases, with 13 bases between them. This CDR3 contains 14 residues. CDR3 sequence (DNA): TGTGCCAGCAGCTTAGAGTCCAGCGGGGCAAAACTGTTTTTT. It encodes CASSLESSGAKLFF.

The chain uses TRBV5-5 and TRBJ1-2, with D perhaps TRBD1 (5 bases). Per germline, CDR1 SGHKS and CDR2 YYEKEE (reference sequence). V lost 4 bases to trimming and J lost 5 bases, with 21 bases between them. The CDR3 covers 16 residues. The CDR3 region has the DNA TGTGCCAGCAGCCTAGTCGGAGGGGCGCGACAGTATGGCTACACCTTC. It encodes CASSLVGGARQYGYTF.